These T cell receptor beta chains were read from a single sample in a study of blood T cell repertoires in COVID-19. Produced via immunoSEQ multiplex PCR; TCRdb's table is partial and in-frame only. There are 250,000 to 400,000 clones in the sample; around 87% occur only once, and approximately 5.3% lies in the top ten. The specimen was PBMCs or T cells enriched from blood (not recorded which). The receptors come from a woman in her 30s who had recovered from COVID-19. Both conserved end residues are part of each CDR3. D genes are given only for firm matches. Expanded clones are given a class, and other clones once, few, many or no size at all.

j_call: TRBJ2-1; clone_size: NA; v_call: TRBV4-1; d_call: NA; cdr3_nt: TGCGCCAGCAGCCAAGAGGATATATTGGGGGGCAATGAGCAGTTCTTC; cdr3_aa: CASSQEDILGGNEQFF
j_call: TRBJ2-3; clone_size: NA; v_call: TRBV2; d_call: TRBD2; cdr3_nt: TGTGCCAGCAGTGAGGCGGGGGGCGGCACAGATACGCAGTATTTT; cdr3_aa: CASSEAGGGTDTQYF
j_call: TRBJ2-4; clone_size: NA; v_call: TRBV6-2/TRBV6-3; d_call: NA; cdr3_nt: TGTGCCAGCAGTTACCGGGACAACATAGCCAAAAACATTCAGTACTTC; cdr3_aa: CASSYRDNIAKNIQYF
j_call: TRBJ1-4; clone_size: NA; v_call: TRBV7-8; d_call: TRBD1; cdr3_nt: TGTGCCAGCAGCTTAAATCGGGACAGGGTACTGGCTAATGAAAAACTGTTTTTT; cdr3_aa: CASSLNRDRVLANEKLFF
j_call: TRBJ1-2; clone_size: NA; v_call: TRBV6-5; d_call: NA; cdr3_nt: TGTGCCAGCAGATCCCTCTGGGGGGGCAATTATGGCTACACCTTC; cdr3_aa: CASRSLWGGNYGYTF
j_call: TRBJ1-2; clone_size: NA; v_call: TRBV12-3/TRBV12-4; d_call: NA; cdr3_nt: TGTGCCAGCAGTTTTTCGGGGTCCTATGGCTACACCTTC; cdr3_aa: CASSFSGSYGYTF
j_call: TRBJ1-3; clone_size: NA; v_call: TRBV12-3/TRBV12-4; d_call: NA; cdr3_nt: TGTGCCAGCAGTTTCTATGGAAACACCATATATTTT; cdr3_aa: CASSFYGNTIYF
j_call: TRBJ2-3; clone_size: NA; v_call: TRBV6-6; d_call: NA; cdr3_nt: TGTGCCAGCAGTTATTCCGGGACACCTACGCAGTATTTT; cdr3_aa: CASSYSGTPTQYF
j_call: TRBJ1-2; clone_size: NA; v_call: TRBV19; d_call: TRBD1; cdr3_nt: TGTGCCAGTAGTATCTATTCTCGGACAGGACGCTGGGGCTACACCTTC; cdr3_aa: CASSIYSRTGRWGYTF
j_call: TRBJ2-7; clone_size: NA; v_call: TRBV6-6; d_call: NA; cdr3_nt: TGTGCCAGCAGCGCGCAGGGACAAAACTACGAGCAGTACTTC; cdr3_aa: CASSAQGQNYEQYF
j_call: TRBJ2-7; clone_size: NA; v_call: TRBV6-6; d_call: NA; cdr3_nt: TGTGCCAGCAGTTACCCGCGAGGAGGCAACTACGAGCAGTACTTC; cdr3_aa: CASSYPRGGNYEQYF
j_call: TRBJ1-5; clone_size: NA; v_call: TRBV19; d_call: TRBD1; cdr3_nt: TGTGCCAGTACCATCCGGGACAGGGTTTTGCAGCCCCAGCATTTT; cdr3_aa: CASTIRDRVLQPQHF
j_call: TRBJ2-7; clone_size: NA; v_call: TRBV27; d_call: NA; cdr3_nt: TGTGCCAGCAGTCCCACAGACAGCTCCTACGAGCAGTACTTC; cdr3_aa: CASSPTDSSYEQYF
j_call: TRBJ1-2; clone_size: NA; v_call: TRBV5-1; d_call: NA; cdr3_nt: TGCGCCAGCAGCTTATTTCCAGGGGACTATGGCTACACCTTC; cdr3_aa: CASSLFPGDYGYTF
j_call: TRBJ1-1; clone_size: NA; v_call: TRBV7-2; d_call: NA; cdr3_nt: TGTGCCAGCAGCCTGACAGGTGAAACTGAAGCTTTCTTT; cdr3_aa: CASSLTGETEAFF
j_call: TRBJ1-4; clone_size: NA; v_call: TRBV5-5; d_call: TRBD1; cdr3_nt: TGTGCCAGCAGCAGGGACAGGGTTCCGGTATACAAAGGAAAACTGTTTTTT; cdr3_aa: CASSRDRVPVYKGKLFF
j_call: TRBJ1-1; clone_size: NA; v_call: TRBV19; d_call: NA; cdr3_nt: TGTGCCAGTAGTTTGTTCGGTGGCGAAAGCGGCACTGAAGCTTTCTTT; cdr3_aa: CASSLFGGESGTEAFF
j_call: TRBJ1-2; clone_size: NA; v_call: TRBV11-2; d_call: NA; cdr3_nt: TGTGCCAGCAGCTTAGGCGGGGGAGTCCGGGGCTACACCTTC; cdr3_aa: CASSLGGGVRGYTF
j_call: TRBJ1-2; clone_size: NA; v_call: TRBV15; d_call: NA; cdr3_nt: TGTGCCACCAGCAGTTCCAGGGGTAACTATGGCTACACCTTC; cdr3_aa: CATSSSRGNYGYTF
j_call: TRBJ1-3; clone_size: NA; v_call: TRBV2; d_call: TRBD1; cdr3_nt: TGTGCCAGCAGTGACATGCACAGGGGTGGAAACACCATATATTTT; cdr3_aa: CASSDMHRGGNTIYF
j_call: TRBJ2-6; clone_size: NA; v_call: TRBV4-3; d_call: NA; cdr3_nt: TGCGCCAGCAGCCAGTTTAGCGGCCCTGGGGCCAACGTCCTGACTTTC; cdr3_aa: CASSQFSGPGANVLTF
j_call: TRBJ1-1; clone_size: once; v_call: TRBV20-1; d_call: TRBD1; cdr3_nt: TGCAGTGCTTCCGGGACAGAAGTAGCTTTCTTT; cdr3_aa: CSASGTEVAFF
j_call: TRBJ2-1; clone_size: once; v_call: TRBV7-9; d_call: NA; cdr3_nt: TGTGCCAGCAGCTTAGCGACAGCCTACAATGAGCAGTTCTTC; cdr3_aa: CASSLATAYNEQFF
j_call: TRBJ2-3; clone_size: NA; v_call: TRBV15; d_call: NA; cdr3_nt: TGTGCCACCAGCGAAGTTGGGCTTGCAGATACGCAGTATTTT; cdr3_aa: CATSEVGLADTQYF
j_call: TRBJ1-5; clone_size: NA; v_call: TRBV13; d_call: TRBD1; cdr3_nt: TGTGCCAGCAGCTCCACCGGACAGGGGCTTCAGCCCCAGCATTTT; cdr3_aa: CASSSTGQGLQPQHF
j_call: TRBJ1-1; clone_size: NA; v_call: TRBV7-9; d_call: NA; cdr3_nt: TGTGCCAGCAATGAGGGTAATCAAAGGACTGAAGCTTTCTTT; cdr3_aa: CASNEGNQRTEAFF
j_call: TRBJ1-4; clone_size: NA; v_call: TRBV7-8; d_call: NA; cdr3_nt: TGTGCCAGCAGCCGGACAGAAACAAATGAAAAACTGTTTTTT; cdr3_aa: CASSRTETNEKLFF
j_call: TRBJ2-1; clone_size: NA; v_call: TRBV4-3; d_call: NA; cdr3_nt: TGCGCCAGCAGCGGCCGGGTCGCAACAAACAATGAGCAGTTCTTC; cdr3_aa: CASSGRVATNNEQFF
j_call: TRBJ1-2; clone_size: once; v_call: TRBV15; d_call: TRBD1; cdr3_nt: TGTGCCACCAGCAGAGACATAAGGCGGGCAGGGGGTGGCTACACCTTC; cdr3_aa: CATSRDIRRAGGGYTF
j_call: TRBJ1-5; clone_size: once; v_call: TRBV30; d_call: NA; cdr3_nt: TGTGCCTGGAGTGGCTACAATCAGCCCCAGCATTTT; cdr3_aa: CAWSGYNQPQHF
j_call: TRBJ1-1; clone_size: NA; v_call: TRBV7-7; d_call: NA; cdr3_nt: TGTGCCAGCAGCTTAACTACCCGGGACACAGCTTTCTTT; cdr3_aa: CASSLTTRDTAFF
j_call: TRBJ1-5; clone_size: NA; v_call: TRBV4-3; d_call: NA; cdr3_nt: TGCGCCAGCAGCCAAGATAGGGGTCAGCCCCAGCATTTT; cdr3_aa: CASSQDRGQPQHF
j_call: TRBJ1-5; clone_size: once; v_call: TRBV5-1; d_call: TRBD1; cdr3_nt: TGCGCCAGCAGCTTGGGGACAGGGCAGCCCCAGCATTTT; cdr3_aa: CASSLGTGQPQHF
j_call: TRBJ1-3; clone_size: NA; v_call: TRBV4-2; d_call: NA; cdr3_nt: TGTGCCAGCAGCCAAGCGGTCCCCTCTGGAAACACCATATATTTT; cdr3_aa: CASSQAVPSGNTIYF
j_call: TRBJ1-6; clone_size: NA; v_call: TRBV7-9; d_call: NA; cdr3_nt: TGTGCCAGCAGCTTGTACAGTTGGAATTCACCCCTCCACTTT; cdr3_aa: CASSLYSWNSPLHF
j_call: TRBJ2-7; clone_size: NA; v_call: TRBV24-1; d_call: TRBD2; cdr3_nt: TGTGCCACCAGTGATGGTGGGGGGGGCGAGCAGTACTTC; cdr3_aa: CATSDGGGGEQYF
j_call: TRBJ1-1; clone_size: few; v_call: TRBV18; d_call: NA; cdr3_nt: TGTGCCAGCTCACCACCGGTAGTCGCCCGGAGCACTGAAGCTTTCTTT; cdr3_aa: CASSPPVVARSTEAFF
j_call: TRBJ1-2; clone_size: NA; v_call: TRBV5-6; d_call: NA; cdr3_nt: TGTGCCAGCAGCTTGGCGGGGGTCAGTGGCTACACCTTC; cdr3_aa: CASSLAGVSGYTF
j_call: TRBJ1-2; clone_size: NA; v_call: TRBV10-3; d_call: NA; cdr3_nt: TGTGCCATCAGTGATTTAAACGGTAGTGGCTACACCTTC; cdr3_aa: CAISDLNGSGYTF
j_call: TRBJ1-6; clone_size: NA; v_call: TRBV19; d_call: NA; cdr3_nt: TGTGCCAGTAACCCGGGGTTAACGAGCTCCTATAATTCACCCCTCCACTTT; cdr3_aa: CASNPGLTSSYNSPLHF
j_call: TRBJ1-1; clone_size: once; v_call: TRBV19; d_call: NA; cdr3_nt: TGTGCCAGTAGGGGCCCCGGGGGGTACACTGAAGCTTTCTTT; cdr3_aa: CASRGPGGYTEAFF
j_call: TRBJ1-2; clone_size: NA; v_call: TRBV6-5; d_call: TRBD1; cdr3_nt: TGTGCCAGCAGTTACTTAGGAGCGGGACAGGGAGATGGCTACACCTTC; cdr3_aa: CASSYLGAGQGDGYTF
j_call: TRBJ1-1; clone_size: NA; v_call: TRBV6-2/TRBV6-3; d_call: NA; cdr3_nt: TGTGCCAGCAGTTATGCAATGGCAGGGGTAGACACTGAAGCTTTCTTT; cdr3_aa: CASSYAMAGVDTEAFF
j_call: TRBJ2-7; clone_size: NA; v_call: TRBV15; d_call: NA; cdr3_nt: TGTGCCACCAGCCTCGGAGGTACCTACGAGCAGTACTTC; cdr3_aa: CATSLGGTYEQYF
j_call: TRBJ1-6; clone_size: NA; v_call: TRBV2; d_call: TRBD1; cdr3_nt: TGTGCCAGCAGTGTAGCAGGGGGCCAATCACCCCTCCACTTT; cdr3_aa: CASSVAGGQSPLHF
j_call: TRBJ1-1; clone_size: NA; v_call: TRBV23-1; d_call: NA; cdr3_nt: TGCGCCAGCAGTCGTAAGGGGTACACTGAAGCTTTCTTT; cdr3_aa: CASSRKGYTEAFF
j_call: TRBJ1-5; clone_size: NA; v_call: TRBV2; d_call: NA; cdr3_nt: TGTGCCAGCAGCGCCCAAGGAGGGGATGGTCAGCCCCAGCATTTT; cdr3_aa: CASSAQGGDGQPQHF
j_call: TRBJ1-2; clone_size: NA; v_call: TRBV29-1; d_call: TRBD1; cdr3_nt: TGCAGCGGGATGGACAGGGCTAACTATGGCTACACCTTC; cdr3_aa: CSGMDRANYGYTF
j_call: TRBJ2-7; clone_size: NA; v_call: TRBV2; d_call: NA; cdr3_nt: TGTGCCAGCAGTGTACAGGGAGTGTACGAGCAGTACTTC; cdr3_aa: CASSVQGVYEQYF
j_call: TRBJ2-1; clone_size: NA; v_call: TRBV20-1; d_call: NA; cdr3_nt: TGCAGTGCACGGGGGGCCCATGAGCAGTTCTTC; cdr3_aa: CSARGAHEQFF
j_call: TRBJ1-5; clone_size: once; v_call: TRBV3-1/TRBV3-2; d_call: NA; cdr3_nt: TGTGCCAGCAGCCAAGATTTCAGGAATCAGCCCCAGCATTTT; cdr3_aa: CASSQDFRNQPQHF
j_call: TRBJ2-1; clone_size: once; v_call: TRBV25-1; d_call: NA; cdr3_nt: TGTGCCAGCAGTGAAAAAGGGAGGTACTACAATGAGCAGTTCTTC; cdr3_aa: CASSEKGRYYNEQFF
j_call: TRBJ2-6; clone_size: NA; v_call: TRBV7-9; d_call: NA; cdr3_nt: TGTGCCAGCAGCTTACGACTCCTCGGAGCCAACGTCCTGACTTTC; cdr3_aa: CASSLRLLGANVLTF
j_call: TRBJ2-1; clone_size: NA; v_call: TRBV5-6; d_call: TRBD1; cdr3_nt: TGTGCCAGCAGCTCACTCCCGACAGGGGCTGAGCAGTTCTTC; cdr3_aa: CASSSLPTGAEQFF
j_call: TRBJ1-1; clone_size: once; v_call: TRBV11-2; d_call: TRBD1; cdr3_nt: TGTGCCAGCAGCAGAATGAGGGGGCTGAACACTGAAGCTTTCTTT; cdr3_aa: CASSRMRGLNTEAFF
j_call: TRBJ2-3; clone_size: NA; v_call: TRBV19; d_call: TRBD2; cdr3_nt: TGTGCCAGCGGGAGGGGAGGGACAGATACGCAGTATTTT; cdr3_aa: CASGRGGTDTQYF
j_call: TRBJ1-5; clone_size: NA; v_call: TRBV4-1; d_call: NA; cdr3_nt: TGCGCCAGCAGCCAAGATCTGGAGCAGCCCCAGCATTTT; cdr3_aa: CASSQDLEQPQHF
j_call: TRBJ2-1; clone_size: NA; v_call: TRBV7-9; d_call: TRBD2; cdr3_nt: TGTGCCAGCAGCTCAACTAGCGGGGGGGTCCGGCCAGAGCAGTTCTTC; cdr3_aa: CASSSTSGGVRPEQFF
j_call: TRBJ1-5; clone_size: NA; v_call: TRBV5-1; d_call: TRBD1; cdr3_nt: TGCGCCAGCAAACCAGACAGGGACGGTCAGCCCCAGCATTTT; cdr3_aa: CASKPDRDGQPQHF